A single sample is the source of the 25 T cell receptor beta chains below, sequenced in a study of blood T cell repertoires in COVID-19. Data came from immunoSEQ multiplex PCR; TCRdb stores just in-frame clones and leaves some out. The table has under 150,000 clones, 88% seen once. The sample consisted of peripheral blood. These receptors were collected from a human donor in a cohort sampled during active COVID-19.

This clone was counted between two and nine times. V and J are TRBV6-4 and TRBJ2-1; 12 bases agree with TRBD2. Trimming cost V 6 bases and J 8 bases; bases outside gene matches: 11. This CDR3 region has 16 residues. Germline-derived CDR1 and CDR2 are MRHNA and SNTAGT. CDR3 coding DNA: TGTGCCAGCAGCGAATCTAGCGGGGGGGGGTTCGATGAGCAGTTCTTC. Translating it yields CASSESSGGGFDEQFF.

This chain joins TRBV25-1 and TRBJ2-2; D possibly corresponds to TRBD2 (6 bases). Germline loops: CDR1 MGHDK, CDR2 SYGVNS. This CDR3 spans 12 amino acids. CDR3 loop: CVGGVYTGELFF. The CDR3 DNA is TGTGTGGGCGGGGTGTACACCGGGGAGCTGTTTTTT.

The J gene is TRBJ2-3, the V gene TRBV6-6; 8 bases fit TRBD1. This CDR3 has 16 amino acids. The J segment lost 6 bases and the V segment lost 0 bases, leaving 8 bases of the junction unmatched. CDR1 is MNHNY and CDR2 is SVGAGI in the germline V gene (reference sequence). CDR3 residues: CASSYSIAGGWDTQYF. The CDR3 DNA reads TGTGCCAGCAGTTACTCGATAGCAGGGGGCTGGGATACGCAGTATTTT.

The chain combines TRBV25-1 with TRBJ2-7, with 8 bases lining up with TRBD1. Germline V gene data show CDR1 as MGHDK and CDR2 as SYGVNS. The CDR3 length is 13 residues. Germline trimming cut 8 bases from V and 3 bases from J; bases unmatched to any gene: 6. The CDR3: CASQPGTGYEQYF. The CDR3 DNA is TGTGCCAGCCAACCGGGGACAGGCTACGAGCAGTACTTC.

The chain joins TRBV11-2 to TRBJ1-2, with 8 bases matching TRBD1. The CDR3 is 14 residues long. In germline, CDR1 is SGHAT, CDR2 FQNNGV. V gave up 3 bases and J gave up 5 bases; unmatched junction bases: 5. This CDR3 is CASSLRQGIYGYTF. As DNA, the CDR3 is TGTGCCAGCAGCTTGAGACAGGGGATTTATGGCTACACCTTC.

The genes are TRBV6-6 and TRBJ1-2, with 9 bases lining up with TRBD1. Germline V gives CDR1 MNHNY, CDR2 SVGAGI (reference sequence). The J segment lost 8 bases and the V segment lost 5 bases, leaving 9 bases of the junction unmatched. CDR3 length: 14 amino acids. CDR3 nucleotide sequence: TGTGCCAGCAGTACCCAGGGACAGGGAGAGGGCTACACCTTC. As protein: CASSTQGQGEGYTF.

This clone has just one count. The rearrangement links TRBV7-2 to TRBJ2-5; D call uncertain. V lost 2 bases and J 5 bases, leaving 9 bases between the germline ends. The germline V gene has CDR1 SGHTA and CDR2 FQGNSA. The CDR3 has 13 amino acids. The CDR3 here is CASSLYSWETQYF. The CDR3 DNA reads as TGTGCCAGCAGCTTATACTCGTGGGAGACCCAGTACTTC.

DNA of the CDR3: TGTGCCAGCAGTGCGACAGAGCTCTATGGCTACACCTTC. This encodes CASSATELYGYTF. The chain carries TRBV2 and TRBJ1-2; D may be TRBD1 (5 bases). The CDR3 contains 13 residues. Per the germline V gene, CDR1 is SNHLY and CDR2 is FYNNEI. The ends were cut back, 4 bases at V and 4 bases at J, with 10 bases in the middle.

This clone was seen once. The chain carries TRBV3-1 (or the pseudogene TRBV3-2) and TRBJ2-2, with TRBD2 matching 9 bases. The CDR3 consists of 16 residues. The trim removed 1 base at V and 7 bases at J, leaving 7 bases unmatched. CDR1 is LGHDT, CDR2 YNNKEL, per germline (reference sequence). The CDR3 loop is CASSQVSSGGLGELFF. The CDR3 DNA is TGTGCCAGCAGCCAAGTTAGTAGCGGGGGCCTCGGGGAGCTGTTTTTT.

V and J are TRBV5-1 and TRBJ2-7; the match to TRBD2 covers 7 bases. The CDR3 is 15 amino acids. With 4 bases clipped from V and 5 bases from J, the junction kept 12 bases outside the gene matches. The germline CDR1 and CDR2 sequences are SGHRS and YFSETQ. The CDR3 DNA follows: TGCGCCAGCAGCAGCGGGACTCCGCTACGCGACGAGCAGTACTTC. Amino acids: CASSSGTPLRDEQYF.

Comments on this clone: Sequence at one end of the junction differs from germline and may be a read error. The chain links TRBV29-1 to TRBJ1-1; D perhaps matches TRBD1 (5 bases). Germline assignment: CDR1 SQVTM and CDR2 ANQGSEA. The CDR3 has 9 residues. CDR3 amino acids: CSVEVGHLF. For the CDR3, the DNA is TGCAGCGTTGAAGTCGGACATCTCTTT.

The CDR3 region has the DNA TGTGCCAGCAGGGGACAGGGGAGGTACGAGCAGTACTTC. Its protein is CASRGQGRYEQYF. This chain joins TRBV13 and TRBJ2-7; 10 nucleotides line up with TRBD1. The CDR3 totals 13 residues. Germline V gene lookup returns CDR1 PRHDT and CDR2 FYEKMQ (reference sequence). Trimming at V came to 6 bases and at J to 4 bases, leaving 3 bases not matched to a gene.

The rearrangement joins TRBV29-1 to TRBJ1-1; D is unclear. This CDR3 region has 13 residues. Trimming cost V 4 bases and J 1 base, with 10 bases left between them. Germline V gene data show CDR1 as SQVTM and CDR2 as ANQGSEA. The CDR3 loop is CSVVRQENTEAFF. In nucleotides, the CDR3 is TGCAGCGTTGTGAGGCAAGAGAACACTGAAGCTTTCTTT.

This chain joins TRBV3-1 (or the pseudogene TRBV3-2) and TRBJ2-7, with a weak D call TRBD2 (5 bases). Germline CDR1 LGHDT, CDR2 YNNKEL (reference sequence). V was clipped by 4 bases and J by 7 bases, with 14 bases between them. The CDR3 runs 13 residues. CDR3 bases: TGTGCCAGCAGCCCCGAGGGATGGTGGGAGCAGTACTTC. Amino acids: CASSPEGWWEQYF.

The rearrangement links TRBV19 to TRBJ2-1; 10 bases fit TRBD1. This CDR3 is built from 15 residues. In germline, CDR1 is LNHDA, CDR2 SQIVND (reference sequence). With 4 bases clipped from V and 8 bases from J, the junction kept 8 bases outside the gene matches. DNA of the CDR3: TGTGCCAGTAGTAATAGACAGGGGGCGCGGGATGAGCAGTTCTTC. As protein: CASSNRQGARDEQFF.

The gene calls are TRBV6-6 and TRBJ1-2; D is perhaps TRBD1 (6 bases). V shed 5 bases and J shed 3 bases, with 19 bases lying between them. This CDR3 is 16 amino acids long. The V gene's germline CDR1 is MNHNY and CDR2 SVGAGI (reference sequence). CDR3 DNA: TGTGCCAGCAGTCACCTGCGGGGGGCGGACCACTATGGCTACACCTTC. Translated, it gives CASSHLRGADHYGYTF.

This chain uses TRBV21-1 with TRBJ2-1; the D call of TRBD2 is as the table states it, not checked on the DNA. TRBV21-1 is a pseudogene segment. The CDR3 has 13 residues. CDR3 coding DNA: TGTGCCAGCCTTACTAGCGGAGACAATGAGCAGTTCTTC. As protein: CASLTSGDNEQFF.

The chain carries TRBV28 and TRBJ2-3; TRBD2 matches at 14 bases. J lost 0 bases, V lost 6 bases, and 8 bases had no gene match. The CDR3 totals 18 residues. Looked up from germline, CDR1 is MDHEN and CDR2 is SYDVKM. In DNA, the CDR3 is TGTGCCAGCAGCTCAAGGACTAGCGGGAGGTCTAGCACAGATACGCAGTATTTT. Its protein is CASSSRTSGRSSTDTQYF.

The V and J genes are TRBV29-1 and TRBJ1-5; D might be TRBD1 (6 bases). The CDR3 sequence is 13 residues long. CDR1 and CDR2 (germline): SQVTM, ANQGSEA. The ends were cut back, 6 bases at V and 2 bases at J, with 11 bases in the middle. CDR3 region: CSVMDSGNQPQHF. CDR3 in DNA: TGCAGCGTCATGGACAGTGGCAATCAGCCCCAGCATTTT.

The chain carries TRBV29-1 and TRBJ1-2; D perhaps matches TRBD1 (6 bases). V shed 8 bases and J shed 2 bases, with 15 bases lying between them. Germline V CDR1 and CDR2: SQVTM, ANQGSEA. There are 13 residues in the CDR3. The CDR3 reads CSFWEGVNYGYTF. As DNA, the CDR3 is TGCAGCTTCTGGGAGGGGGTGAACTATGGCTACACCTTC.

The rearrangement links TRBV6-1 to TRBJ2-6; D uncertain. This CDR3 comprises 15 residues. V lost 1 base and J 0 bases, leaving 4 bases between the germline ends. The germline V gene has CDR1 MNHNS and CDR2 SASEGT. This CDR3 is CASSEVSSGANVLTF. The CDR3 DNA follows: TGTGCCAGCAGTGAAGTTAGCTCTGGGGCCAACGTCCTGACTTTC.

This chain connects TRBV19 to TRBJ2-5, with a weak D call TRBD1 (6 bases). The V and J ends lost 4 bases and 0 bases respectively, with 12 bases between them. The CDR3 consists of 15 residues. CDR1 is LNHDA, CDR2 SQIVND, per germline (reference sequence). In nucleotides, the CDR3 is TGTGCCAGTAGTAGAAGCGGACAGTACCAAGAGACCCAGTACTTC. The encoded protein is CASSRSGQYQETQYF.

V gene TRBV21-1 combines with J gene TRBJ2-1; TRBD2 reflects the table's D call only, with no check against the DNA. TRBV21-1 is noted as a pseudogene. The CDR3 sequence is 16 residues long. This CDR3 is CASSFGLPRTDNEQFF. In DNA form, the CDR3 reads TGTGCCAGCAGCTTTGGACTACCTCGTACTGACAATGAGCAGTTCTTC.

The chain recombines TRBV5-1 with TRBJ2-2; TRBD1 matches 12 bases. Germline CDR1 reads SGHRS; CDR2 reads YFSETQ. The CDR3 runs 16 residues. V trimming: 6 bases; J trimming: 6 bases; junction bases outside the gene matches: 9. The CDR3 sequence is CASTDPGQGAPGELFF. As DNA, the CDR3 is TGCGCCAGCACCGACCCGGGACAGGGGGCGCCCGGGGAGCTGTTTTTT.

The rearrangement uses TRBV5-1 and TRBJ2-5, with TRBD2 matching over 12 bases. Germline assignment: CDR1 SGHRS and CDR2 YFSETQ. V lost 1 base and J lost 5; bases outside the gene matches: 3. The CDR3 contains 15 residues. The CDR3 DNA is TGCGCCAGCAGCTTGTCTAGCGGGAGGGCCGAGACCCAGTACTTC. As protein: CASSLSSGRAETQYF.